This T cell receptor (beta chain) was found in a study of technical replicates of blood from several donors. The data were produced by immunoSEQ multiplex PCR, yet TCRdb's version contains in-frame clones alone and is incomplete. The sample holds around 100,000 clones; approximately 95% are singletons and the top ten take 0.34%. V lost 0 bases, J lost 6 bases, and 9 bases lay in between. The CDR3 sequence is 13 residues long. The germline CDR1 and CDR2 sequences are LNHDA and SQIVND (reference sequence). The sequenced material came from T cells isolated from PBMCs. The chain is built from TRBV19 and TRBJ2-7; D gene unclear. This receptor was taken from a human donor in good health. CDR3 residues: CASSIEVPGEQYF. The CDR3 bases are TGTGCCAGTAGTATAGAAGTCCCAGGCGAGCAGTACTTC.